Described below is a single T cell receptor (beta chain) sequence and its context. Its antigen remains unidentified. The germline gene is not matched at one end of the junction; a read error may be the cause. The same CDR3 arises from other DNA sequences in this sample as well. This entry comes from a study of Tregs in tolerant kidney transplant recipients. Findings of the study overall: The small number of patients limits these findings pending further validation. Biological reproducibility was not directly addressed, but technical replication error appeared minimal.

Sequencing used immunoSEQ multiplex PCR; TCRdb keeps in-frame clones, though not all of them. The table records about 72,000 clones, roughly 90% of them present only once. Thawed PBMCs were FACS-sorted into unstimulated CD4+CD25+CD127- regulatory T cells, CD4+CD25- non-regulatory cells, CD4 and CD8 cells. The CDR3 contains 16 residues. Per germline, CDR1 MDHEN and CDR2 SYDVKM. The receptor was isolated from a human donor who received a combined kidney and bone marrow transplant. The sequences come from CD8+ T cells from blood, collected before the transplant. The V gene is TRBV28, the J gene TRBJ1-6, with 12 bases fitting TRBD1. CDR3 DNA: TGTGCCAGCAGTTTGGGACAGGGGGCTTATAATTCCCCCCTCCACTTT. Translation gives CASSLGQGAYNSPLHF.